The 24 T cell receptor beta chains reported below all come from one sample, sequenced in a study of radiation and T cells in renal cell carcinoma. Noted treatment: treatment-naive control, cytoreductive nephrectomy. Repertoires were generated with immunoSEQ multiplex PCR, while TCRdb's copy carries only in-frame clones and drops some. The top ten hold about 11% of the sample, which has 15,000 to 17,000 clones, approximately 50% seen once. Sequences were derived from tumor tissue, sampled from a patient whose treatment was nephrectomy without radiotherapy. The receptors come from a middle-aged man with renal cell carcinoma.

The J gene is TRBJ1-2, the V gene TRBV19; 7 nucleotides align to TRBD1. The CDR3 is 14 residues long. The germline CDR1 and CDR2 sequences are LNHDA and SQIVND (reference sequence). V shed 7 bases and J 5 bases; nucleotides not matched to a gene: 10. CDR3 bases: TGTGCCAGTACCAGACAGGGCTTTAGGTATGGCTACACCTTC. This sequence encodes CASTRQGFRYGYTF.

This rearrangement joins TRBV5-1 to TRBJ2-3, with a tentative D call TRBD1 (5 bases). CDR1 SGHRS and CDR2 YFSETQ come from the germline V gene. The CDR3 has 15 residues. Trimming pared 0 bases from V and 1 base from J, leaving 9 bases between. Written as DNA, the CDR3 is TGCGCCAGCAGCTTGGAGGGGCTCGGCACAGATACGCAGTATTTT. Translating it yields CASSLEGLGTDTQYF.

CDR3 DNA sequence: TGTGCCAGCCGGAGGACAGAGCCCAAGACCCAGTACTTC. Translated: CASRRTEPKTQYF. The chain is built from TRBV6-1 and TRBJ2-5, with D possibly being TRBD1 (6 bases). The germline gives CDR1 MNHNS, CDR2 SASEGT. This CDR3 has 13 amino acids. V lost 8 bases to trimming and J lost 6 bases, with 16 bases between them.

V and J are TRBV28 and TRBJ2-2; D may be TRBD1 (6 bases). In germline, CDR1 is MDHEN, CDR2 SYDVKM. V lost 5 bases to trimming and J lost 0 bases, with 16 bases between them. CDR3 length: 17 amino acids. CDR3 loop: CASSPLGQSSNTGELFF. The CDR3 bases are TGTGCCAGCAGTCCACTCGGACAGTCTTCGAACACCGGGGAGCTGTTTTTT.

The V and J genes are TRBV4-1 and TRBJ2-1; the D gene is possibly TRBD1 (6 bases). Germline CDR1 and CDR2: MGHRA and YSYEKL. This CDR3 has 12 residues. V lost 0 bases to trimming and J lost 12 bases, with 9 bases between them. CDR3 amino acids: CASSQEGAVQFF. The CDR3, as DNA: TGCGCCAGCAGCCAAGAGGGGGCAGTGCAGTTCTTC.

This chain connects TRBV6-5 to TRBJ2-6; possible D gene TRBD2, 6 bases. The CDR3 spans 16 residues. V shed 0 bases and J shed 0 bases, with 6 bases lying between them. Germline CDR1 MNHEY, CDR2 SVGAGI. CDR3 sequence: CASSYSEGSGANVLTF. CDR3 coding DNA: TGTGCCAGCAGTTACTCGGAGGGCTCTGGGGCCAACGTCCTGACTTTC.

The chain combines TRBV5-1 with TRBJ2-2, with D uncertain. Germline CDR1 and CDR2: SGHRS and YFSETQ. This CDR3 spans 14 amino acids. The V and J ends lost 0 bases and 6 bases respectively, with 9 bases between them. CDR3 sequence reads: CASSLDPGAGELFF. In DNA form, the CDR3 reads TGCGCCAGCAGCTTGGACCCTGGGGCCGGGGAGCTGTTTTTT.

This clone was counted once. The chain has TRBV15 and TRBJ1-2; D remains ambiguous. This CDR3 comprises 15 residues. The germline V and J ends were trimmed by 5 bases and 4 bases, with 17 bases remaining between them. Germline assignment: CDR1 LNHNV and CDR2 YYDKDF (reference sequence). The CDR3 spells CATSYPSKAVYGYTF. CDR3 in DNA: TGTGCCACCAGCTATCCCTCCAAGGCTGTCTATGGCTACACCTTC.

The V gene is TRBV7-2, the J gene TRBJ1-2; a weak D match, TRBD1 (6 bases). Per the germline V gene, CDR1 is SGHTA and CDR2 is FQGNSA. CDR3 length equals 15 residues. The V gene lost 6 bases and the J gene lost 7 bases, with 21 bases spanning the gap. The CDR3 region is CASSQTGGQASGYTF. CDR3 coding DNA: TGTGCCAGCAGTCAGACCGGGGGACAAGCTTCTGGCTACACCTTC.

By its share, this clone is medium-sized. The gene calls are TRBV19 and TRBJ1-5, with a possible D match to TRBD1 (5 bases). This CDR3 has 15 amino acids. V shed 8 bases and J shed 2 bases, with 16 bases lying between them. In germline, CDR1 is LNHDA, CDR2 SQIVND (reference sequence). The CDR3, as DNA: TGTGCCAGTCGGGGACGTCCTGCGGGCAATCAGCCCCAGCATTTT. Amino acid sequence: CASRGRPAGNQPQHF.

The gene calls are TRBV7-9 and TRBJ2-1; the match to TRBD1 covers 9 bases. V lost 3 bases and J lost 3; bases outside the gene matches: 3. Germline CDR1 SEHNR, CDR2 FQNEAQ (reference sequence). There are 15 residues in the CDR3. The CDR3 DNA follows: TGTGCCAGCAGCTTCGGACAGGGGCTCTACAATGAGCAGTTCTTC. Translated: CASSFGQGLYNEQFF.

This clone is labeled medium-sized. This sequence joins TRBV4-3 and TRBJ2-2; 7 bases map to TRBD1. The CDR3 length is 16 residues. The V segment lost 0 bases and the J segment 7 bases; nucleotides outside the gene matches: 8. Germline loops: CDR1 LGHNA, CDR2 YSLEER. The CDR3 coding sequence is TGCGCCAGCAGCCAAGATGCCGACAGGGAAGGCGGGGAGCTGTTTTTT. Translating gives CASSQDADREGGELFF.

This clone is labeled medium-sized (0.01 to 0.1%). Other DNA sequences in the same sample also yield this CDR3. The chain recombines TRBV2 with TRBJ1-5, with D perhaps matching TRBD1 (6 bases). Trimming removed 1 base from V and 6 bases from J, with 13 bases in between. Germline values: CDR1 SNHLY, CDR2 FYNNEI. The CDR3 runs 15 residues. CDR3 DNA sequence: TGTGCCAGCAGTGAAGTTGGGGGCGAGTTTCAGCCCCAGCATTTT. This translates into CASSEVGGEFQPQHF.

For this clone: A read error may account for a junction end that differs from germline. The V call is TRBV5-3, the J call TRBJ2-7; D is ambiguous. TRBV5-3 is an ORF, and what it does is uncertain. The CDR3 loop spans 13 amino acids. CDR3 in DNA: TGTGCCAGCAGCTTGGCCCAGATTTACGAGCAGTACTTC. Its protein is CASSLAQIYEQYF.

This sequence joins TRBV9 and TRBJ2-7; D possibly matches TRBD1 or TRBD2 (5 bases each). Germline V gene sequence: CDR1 SGDLS, CDR2 YYNGEE. V lost 7 bases and J 2 bases, leaving 16 bases between the germline ends. This CDR3 comprises 14 residues. CDR3 region: CASARAEATYEQYF. The CDR3 region has the DNA TGTGCCAGCGCCAGGGCGGAGGCTACCTACGAGCAGTACTTC.

The chain combines TRBV30 with TRBJ2-1; 10 bases agree with TRBD2. The length of the CDR3 is 15 residues. Germline V CDR1 and CDR2: GTSNPN, SVGIG (reference sequence). With 3 bases clipped from V and 7 bases from J, the junction kept 9 bases outside the gene matches. The CDR3 nucleotides read TGTGCCTGGAGAGCTTCGACTAGCGGGTTAAATGAGCAGTTCTTC. This sequence encodes CAWRASTSGLNEQFF. Based on the CDR3 plus reference TRBV30 and TRBJ2-1, the full variable domain is SQTIHQWPATLVQPVGSPLSLECTVEGTSNPNLYWYRQAAGRGLQLLFYSVGIGQISSEVPQNLSASRPQDRQFILSSKKLLLSDSGFYLCAWRASTSGLNEQFFGPGTRLTVL.

This clone was picked up one time. The chain links TRBV11-2 to TRBJ1-3; 7 bases align to TRBD1. After removal of 0 bases from V and 5 bases from J, the junction contained 4 bases not matched to a gene. Germline V gene data show CDR1 as SGHAT and CDR2 as FQNNGV. The CDR3 sequence is 15 residues long. CDR3 in DNA: TGTGCCAGCAGCTTAGAAGGGGGCTCAAGAAACACCATATATTTT. It yields the protein CASSLEGGSRNTIYF.

The chain links TRBV29-1 to TRBJ2-1; D remains ambiguous. CDR3 length equals 16 residues. CDR1 is SQVTM, CDR2 ANQGSEA, per germline. V was shortened by 0 bases and J by 0 bases, with 12 bases between the two germline ends. Written as DNA, the CDR3 is TGCAGCGTTGAAGAAGATGGGCCTCGCTCCTACAATGAGCAGTTCTTC. Its translation: CSVEEDGPRSYNEQFF.

This clone has just one count. The chain couples TRBV30 to TRBJ1-2, with TRBD1 as a possible D gene (5 bases). Germline CDR1 reads GTSNPN; CDR2 reads SVGIG (reference sequence). The CDR3 spans 14 residues. This chain's CDR3 is CGGDSGRNNYGYTF. In DNA, the CDR3 is TGTGGAGGCGACTCGGGGCGCAATAACTATGGCTACACCTTC.

The chain employs TRBV28 and TRBJ2-3; D may correspond to TRBD1 or TRBD2 (6 bases each). Germline values: CDR1 MDHEN, CDR2 SYDVKM. This CDR3 contains 14 residues. Deletions cut 3 bases from V and 6 bases from J, with 13 bases between. The CDR3 coding sequence is TGTGCCAGCAGTTTCAGAGGGGGGCAGGATACGCAGTATTTT. Translating it yields CASSFRGGQDTQYF.

J is TRBJ1-1 and V is TRBV2; D not resolved. Germline loops: CDR1 SNHLY, CDR2 FYNNEI. There are 14 residues in the CDR3. Between the trimmed V and J ends, which lost 2 bases and 0 bases, there was a span of 7 bases. Here the CDR3 DNA reads TGTGCCAGCAGTGAACAGGCCCTGAACACTGAAGCTTTCTTT. It is translated as CASSEQALNTEAFF.

In its sample, this clone ranks as medium-sized (0.01 to 0.1%). This sequence joins TRBV19 and TRBJ1-5; D may be TRBD1 (6 bases). Per germline, CDR1 LNHDA and CDR2 SQIVND (reference sequence). The length of the CDR3 is 13 residues. The V and J ends lost 8 bases and 4 bases respectively, with 12 bases between them. The CDR3 is CASAGGGNQPQHF. The DNA for the CDR3 is TGTGCCAGTGCGGGAGGGGGGAATCAGCCCCAGCATTTT.

The genes are TRBV6-6 and TRBJ1-1; weak D call: TRBD1 (6 bases). CDR1 is MNHNY, CDR2 SVGAGI, per germline (reference sequence). CDR3 length equals 13 residues. Trimming took 5 bases from V and 2 from J, leaving 9 bases between them. The CDR3, as DNA: TGTGCCAGCAGTAAACAGGGAAACACTGAAGCTTTCTTT. It encodes CASSKQGNTEAFF.

The CDR3 bases are TGTGCCACCAGCGCCCACGACAGCAGCTCTGGGGCCAACGTCCTGACTTTC. Translating it yields CATSAHDSSSGANVLTF. V and J are TRBV15 and TRBJ2-6; D is possibly TRBD1 (5 bases). This CDR3 has 17 residues. Deletions cut 5 bases from V and 0 bases from J, with 14 bases between. From germline, CDR1 is LNHNV and CDR2 YYDKDF (reference sequence).